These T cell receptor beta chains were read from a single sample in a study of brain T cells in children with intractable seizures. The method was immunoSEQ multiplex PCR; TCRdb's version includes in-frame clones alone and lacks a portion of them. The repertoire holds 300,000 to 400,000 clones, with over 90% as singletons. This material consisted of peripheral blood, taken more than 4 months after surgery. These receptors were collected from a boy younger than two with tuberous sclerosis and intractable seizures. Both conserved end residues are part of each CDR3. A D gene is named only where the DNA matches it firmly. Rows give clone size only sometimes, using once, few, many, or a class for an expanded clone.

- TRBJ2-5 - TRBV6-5 CASSLPGARRETQYF TGTGCCAGCAGCCTTCCGGGGGCACGGCGGGAGACCCAGTACTTC
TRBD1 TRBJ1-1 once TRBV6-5 CASSQRTGGTEAFF TGTGCCAGCAGCCAACGGACAGGGGGCACTGAAGCTTTCTTT
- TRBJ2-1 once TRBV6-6 CASSPTRAGQRNNEQFF TGTGCCAGCAGTCCCACCAGGGCGGGACAGCGTAACAATGAGCAGTTCTTC
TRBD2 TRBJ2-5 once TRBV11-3 CASSPVSGLAETQYF TGTGCCAGCAGCCCAGTGTCCGGACTAGCAGAGACCCAGTACTTC
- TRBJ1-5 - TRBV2 CASRKTGADQPQHF TGTGCCAGCAGAAAAACCGGGGCGGATCAGCCCCAGCATTTT
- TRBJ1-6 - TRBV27 CASSLLGNNSPLHF TGTGCCAGCAGTTTATTGGGCAATAATTCACCCCTCCACTTT
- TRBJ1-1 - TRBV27 CASSDRSQGLTEAFF TGTGCCAGCAGTGACCGCTCACAGGGTCTCACTGAAGCTTTCTTT
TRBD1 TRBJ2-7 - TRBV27 CASSYGTGGSYEQYF TGTGCCAGCAGTTACGGGACAGGGGGCTCCTACGAGCAGTACTTC
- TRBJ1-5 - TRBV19 CASSPAGAQPQHF TGTGCCAGTAGTCCCGCAGGAGCACAGCCCCAGCATTTT
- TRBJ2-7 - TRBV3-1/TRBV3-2 CASSQDPTYEQYF TGTGCCAGCAGCCAAGACCCCACCTACGAGCAGTACTTC
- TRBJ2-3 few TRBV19 CASRRQQGGTDTQYF TGTGCCAGTAGGAGACAGCAGGGGGGGACAGATACGCAGTATTTT
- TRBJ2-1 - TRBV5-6 CASSSKGHTYNEQFF TGTGCCAGCAGCTCCAAGGGACATACCTACAATGAGCAGTTCTTC